A selection of T cell receptor beta chains follows, all from one sample in a study of blood T cell repertoires in COVID-19. The repertoire was sequenced with immunoSEQ multiplex PCR; TCRdb's copy has only in-frame clones and lacks some. The sample lists some 530,000 clones; roughly 85% were seen once. Sequencing was carried out using peripheral blood. These TCRs come from a human donor in a cohort sampled during active COVID-19. The CDR3 runs from the conserved cysteine through the conserved F or W. Each record gives: J gene, D gene, V gene, clone size, CDR3 protein. A D gene is named only where the DNA matches it firmly. Rows may omit the clone size; those that give it use once, few, many or a size class.

J gene: TRBJ2-7; D gene: NA; V gene: TRBV28; clone size: NA; CDR3 protein: CASSQPRGGEQYF
J gene: TRBJ1-2; D gene: TRBD1; V gene: TRBV29-1; clone size: NA; CDR3 protein: CSVGAGQLNGYTF
J gene: TRBJ1-3; D gene: NA; V gene: TRBV7-2; clone size: NA; CDR3 protein: CASSLAHVGGNTIYF
J gene: TRBJ1-1; D gene: TRBD1; V gene: TRBV7-3; clone size: NA; CDR3 protein: CASSRQGSTEAFF
J gene: TRBJ2-2; D gene: NA; V gene: TRBV14; clone size: NA; CDR3 protein: CASSQGRGHGELFF
J gene: TRBJ1-5; D gene: NA; V gene: TRBV19; clone size: NA; CDR3 protein: CASSIVARASNQPQHF
J gene: TRBJ2-3; D gene: TRBD1; V gene: TRBV5-1; clone size: NA; CDR3 protein: CASSRGQGAVTDTQYF
J gene: TRBJ2-7; D gene: NA; V gene: TRBV6-6; clone size: NA; CDR3 protein: CASSPSLEQYF
J gene: TRBJ1-2; D gene: NA; V gene: TRBV7-3; clone size: NA; CDR3 protein: CASSPGAANYGYTF
J gene: TRBJ2-1; D gene: TRBD2; V gene: TRBV7-2; clone size: NA; CDR3 protein: CASSLAKIAGAESSYNEQFF
J gene: TRBJ2-2; D gene: TRBD1; V gene: TRBV2; clone size: few; CDR3 protein: CASSGSGTGDTGELFF
J gene: TRBJ1-5; D gene: NA; V gene: TRBV4-1; clone size: NA; CDR3 protein: CASSQVERGLSQPQHF
J gene: TRBJ1-1; D gene: NA; V gene: TRBV6-2/TRBV6-3; clone size: once; CDR3 protein: CASSYLLGPGTEAFF
J gene: TRBJ2-7; D gene: TRBD1; V gene: TRBV30; clone size: NA; CDR3 protein: CAWSAGTGGYEQYF
J gene: TRBJ2-7; D gene: TRBD1; V gene: TRBV28; clone size: NA; CDR3 protein: CASSGQAEEQYF
J gene: TRBJ2-2; D gene: TRBD1; V gene: TRBV10-3; clone size: NA; CDR3 protein: CAIRMMDRGNTGELFF
J gene: TRBJ2-1; D gene: TRBD1; V gene: TRBV18; clone size: NA; CDR3 protein: CASSLVRGTGGNEQFF
J gene: TRBJ2-1; D gene: NA; V gene: TRBV6-5; clone size: NA; CDR3 protein: CASGGEVYNEQFF
J gene: TRBJ1-1; D gene: TRBD1; V gene: TRBV7-3; clone size: NA; CDR3 protein: CASSRQGVNTEAFF
J gene: TRBJ1-4; D gene: NA; V gene: TRBV9; clone size: NA; CDR3 protein: CASSPGQTTNEKLFF
J gene: TRBJ1-1; D gene: TRBD1; V gene: TRBV7-9; clone size: NA; CDR3 protein: CASKLGRGIEKTEAFF
J gene: TRBJ2-5; D gene: NA; V gene: TRBV7-8; clone size: NA; CDR3 protein: CASSLDPVPQETQYF
J gene: TRBJ2-1; D gene: NA; V gene: TRBV30; clone size: NA; CDR3 protein: CAWNQGTAYNEQFF
J gene: TRBJ2-5; D gene: NA; V gene: TRBV4-3; clone size: NA; CDR3 protein: CASSQVYGSTGEETQYF
J gene: TRBJ2-1; D gene: NA; V gene: TRBV7-2; clone size: once; CDR3 protein: CASSFLAGRNEQFF
J gene: TRBJ2-5; D gene: TRBD2; V gene: TRBV11-3; clone size: NA; CDR3 protein: CASSFTGGVQYF
J gene: TRBJ2-5; D gene: TRBD2; V gene: TRBV24-1; clone size: NA; CDR3 protein: CATSDLQREVQETQYF
J gene: TRBJ2-3; D gene: NA; V gene: TRBV12-3/TRBV12-4; clone size: NA; CDR3 protein: CASRRTTDTQYF
J gene: TRBJ2-5; D gene: NA; V gene: TRBV3-1/TRBV3-2; clone size: NA; CDR3 protein: CASSHSETQYF
J gene: TRBJ2-3; D gene: TRBD2; V gene: TRBV10-3; clone size: NA; CDR3 protein: CAIAGGPNDTQYF
J gene: TRBJ1-4; D gene: TRBD1; V gene: TRBV7-9; clone size: NA; CDR3 protein: CASSRMDRTNEKLFF
J gene: TRBJ1-1; D gene: TRBD1; V gene: TRBV19; clone size: NA; CDR3 protein: CASSPRTGRAFF
J gene: TRBJ2-6; D gene: NA; V gene: TRBV7-8; clone size: NA; CDR3 protein: CASSLERASGANVLTF
J gene: TRBJ2-5; D gene: TRBD2; V gene: TRBV3-1/TRBV3-2; clone size: NA; CDR3 protein: CASSQSRGLAGFWTQYF
J gene: TRBJ2-1; D gene: TRBD1; V gene: TRBV6-4; clone size: NA; CDR3 protein: CASSRDRGPNEQFF
J gene: TRBJ2-1; D gene: TRBD2; V gene: TRBV9; clone size: NA; CDR3 protein: CASSFRSGTYNEQFF
J gene: TRBJ2-3; D gene: TRBD1; V gene: TRBV7-3; clone size: NA; CDR3 protein: CASSFDRGPTDTQYF
J gene: TRBJ2-7; D gene: NA; V gene: TRBV5-8; clone size: NA; CDR3 protein: CASSFRSEQYF
J gene: TRBJ1-6; D gene: NA; V gene: TRBV10-3; clone size: NA; CDR3 protein: CAISESPVNSPLHF
J gene: TRBJ2-7; D gene: TRBD2; V gene: TRBV6-5; clone size: NA; CDR3 protein: CASKGAGAPGEQYF
J gene: TRBJ2-1; D gene: NA; V gene: TRBV12-5; clone size: NA; CDR3 protein: CASVVGGTYNEQFF
J gene: TRBJ2-4; D gene: NA; V gene: TRBV7-9; clone size: NA; CDR3 protein: CASSNAGLAKNIQYF
J gene: TRBJ2-5; D gene: NA; V gene: TRBV7-2; clone size: NA; CDR3 protein: CASSSQTSLWETQYF
J gene: TRBJ2-3; D gene: NA; V gene: TRBV11-3; clone size: NA; CDR3 protein: CASSLFGGSTDTQYF
J gene: TRBJ2-1; D gene: TRBD2; V gene: TRBV3-1/TRBV3-2; clone size: once; CDR3 protein: CASSQFGLAGVDEQFF
J gene: TRBJ1-5; D gene: TRBD1; V gene: TRBV30; clone size: NA; CDR3 protein: CAWSVSRQGDQPQHF
J gene: TRBJ2-3; D gene: NA; V gene: TRBV12-3/TRBV12-4; clone size: NA; CDR3 protein: CASSLTGDTQYF
J gene: TRBJ1-2; D gene: NA; V gene: TRBV7-3; clone size: NA; CDR3 protein: CASSPERGYGYTF
J gene: TRBJ2-5; D gene: TRBD2; V gene: TRBV4-1; clone size: NA; CDR3 protein: CASSQDSGRAGTQYF
J gene: TRBJ2-7; D gene: TRBD2; V gene: TRBV6-2/TRBV6-3; clone size: NA; CDR3 protein: CASSPGGAGGYEQYF
J gene: TRBJ2-3; D gene: NA; V gene: TRBV27; clone size: NA; CDR3 protein: CARALPQGKGELAQVDTQYF
J gene: TRBJ2-7; D gene: TRBD1; V gene: TRBV30; clone size: NA; CDR3 protein: CAWTLTDRAHEQYF
J gene: TRBJ1-6; D gene: TRBD1; V gene: TRBV27; clone size: NA; CDR3 protein: CASRPGQDNSPLHF
J gene: TRBJ2-1; D gene: TRBD2; V gene: TRBV24-1; clone size: NA; CDR3 protein: CATSDLAGGRNEQFF
J gene: TRBJ2-5; D gene: TRBD1; V gene: TRBV4-2; clone size: NA; CDR3 protein: CASSPGQGATETQYF